The T cell receptor (beta chain) under discussion was sequenced for a study of T cells in Graves' hyperthyroidism and ophthalmopathy. Germline lookup yields CDR1 KGHDR and CDR2 SFDVKD. The CDR3 contains 15 residues. V was clipped by 3 bases and J by 0 bases, with 9 bases between them. TCR beta CDR3 region amplification was performed from RNA transcripts. With the HTBI primer set, the TCR CDR3 went through a first round of RT-PCR. MiXCR was run by TCRdb on the multiplex PCR reads, yielding one entry per CDR3 protein. The sample yields about 290,000 distinct CDR3 sequences, roughly 13% seen once. Study-wide points: A model using 13 V-J features told ophthalmopathy apart from stable hyperthyroidism.

This clonotype was recorded many times. Its specificity is not known. The receptor's source is a woman in her thirties with Graves' hyperthyroidism that later progressed to Graves' ophthalmopathy. V gene TRBV24-1 combines with J gene TRBJ2-3; D remains ambiguous. The sequencing sample was made of blood. CDR3 DNA sequence: TGTGCCACCAGTGATGAGAGGATTAGCACAGATACGCAGTATTTT. The encoded protein is CATSDERISTDTQYF.